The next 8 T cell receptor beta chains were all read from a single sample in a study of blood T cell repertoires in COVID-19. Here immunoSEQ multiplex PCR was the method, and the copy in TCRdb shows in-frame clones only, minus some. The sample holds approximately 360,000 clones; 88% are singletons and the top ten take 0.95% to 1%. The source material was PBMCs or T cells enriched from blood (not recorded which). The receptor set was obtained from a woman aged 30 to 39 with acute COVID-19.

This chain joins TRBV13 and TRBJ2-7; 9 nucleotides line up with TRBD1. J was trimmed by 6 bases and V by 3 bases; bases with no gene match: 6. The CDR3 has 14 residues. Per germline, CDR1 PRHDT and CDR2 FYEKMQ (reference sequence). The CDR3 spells CASSFGTGTFEQYF. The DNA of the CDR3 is TGTGCCAGCAGCTTTGGGACAGGGACTTTCGAGCAGTACTTC.

The CDR3, as DNA: TGTGCCAGCAGCCCTCCCCCTAGCGGGGGACACCAAGAGACCCAGTACTTC. Translation gives CASSPPPSGGHQETQYF. The chain uses TRBV7-8 and TRBJ2-5; 10 nucleotides agree with TRBD2. Looked up from germline, CDR1 is SGHVS and CDR2 is FQNEAQ. This CDR3 comprises 17 residues. V lost 5 bases, J lost 0 bases, and 9 bases stayed unmatched. The full variable domain, with the rest looked up from reference TRBV7-8 and TRBJ2-5, is GAGVSQSPRYKVAKRGQDVALRCDPISGHVSLFWYQQALGQGPEFLTYFQNEAQLDKSGLPSDRFFAERPEGSVSTLKIQRTQQEDSAVYLCASSPPPSGGHQETQYFGPGTRLLVL.

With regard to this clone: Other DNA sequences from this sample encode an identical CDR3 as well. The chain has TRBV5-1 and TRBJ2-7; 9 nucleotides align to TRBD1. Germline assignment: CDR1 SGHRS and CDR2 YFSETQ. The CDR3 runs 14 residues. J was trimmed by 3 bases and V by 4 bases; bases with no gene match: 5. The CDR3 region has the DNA TGCGCCAGCAGCCCTGGGACAGGGAGCTACGAGCAGTACTTC. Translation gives CASSPGTGSYEQYF.

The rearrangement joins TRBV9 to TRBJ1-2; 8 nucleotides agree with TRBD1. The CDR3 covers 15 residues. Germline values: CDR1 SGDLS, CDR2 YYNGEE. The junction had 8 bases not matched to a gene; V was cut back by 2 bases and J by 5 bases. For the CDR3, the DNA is TGTGCCAGCAGCGTTCATGAACAGGGGGGGTATGGCTACACCTTC. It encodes CASSVHEQGGYGYTF.

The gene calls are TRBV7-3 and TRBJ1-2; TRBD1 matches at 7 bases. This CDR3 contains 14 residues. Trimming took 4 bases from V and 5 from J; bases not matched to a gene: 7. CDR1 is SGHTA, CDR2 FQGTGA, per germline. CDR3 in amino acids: CASSSMTGNYGYTF. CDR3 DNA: TGTGCCAGCAGCTCGATGACAGGGAATTATGGCTACACCTTC.

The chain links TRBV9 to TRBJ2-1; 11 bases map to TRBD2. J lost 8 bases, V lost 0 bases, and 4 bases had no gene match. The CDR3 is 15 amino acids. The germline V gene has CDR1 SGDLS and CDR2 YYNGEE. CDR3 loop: CASSVVAGGLYEQFF. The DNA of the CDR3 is TGTGCCAGCAGCGTAGTAGCGGGGGGGCTCTATGAGCAGTTCTTC. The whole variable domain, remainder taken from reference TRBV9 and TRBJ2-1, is DSGVTQTPKHLITATGQRVTLRCSPRSGDLSVYWYQQSLDQGLQFLIQYYNGEERAKGNILERFSAQQFPDLHSELNLSSLELGDSALYFCASSVVAGGLYEQFFGPGTRLTVL.

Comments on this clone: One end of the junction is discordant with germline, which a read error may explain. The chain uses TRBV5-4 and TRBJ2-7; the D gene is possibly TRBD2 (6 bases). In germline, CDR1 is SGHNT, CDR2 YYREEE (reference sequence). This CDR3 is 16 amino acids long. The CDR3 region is CASSLDPGTGVYELDF. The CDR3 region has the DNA TGTGCCAGCAGCTTGGATCCCGGGACGGGGGTCTACGAGCTTGACTTC.

The CDR3 nucleotides are TGTGCCAGCAGCCGTAGCGGGGGGGCCCCAGATACGCAGTATTTT. Its protein is CASSRSGGAPDTQYF. This chain uses TRBV3-1 (or the pseudogene TRBV3-2) with TRBJ2-3; 11 bases fit TRBD2. Per the germline V gene, CDR1 is LGHDT and CDR2 is YNNKEL (reference sequence). The CDR3 has 15 amino acids. The V gene end was trimmed by 4 bases and the J gene end by 4 bases; junction bases not matched to a gene: 4.